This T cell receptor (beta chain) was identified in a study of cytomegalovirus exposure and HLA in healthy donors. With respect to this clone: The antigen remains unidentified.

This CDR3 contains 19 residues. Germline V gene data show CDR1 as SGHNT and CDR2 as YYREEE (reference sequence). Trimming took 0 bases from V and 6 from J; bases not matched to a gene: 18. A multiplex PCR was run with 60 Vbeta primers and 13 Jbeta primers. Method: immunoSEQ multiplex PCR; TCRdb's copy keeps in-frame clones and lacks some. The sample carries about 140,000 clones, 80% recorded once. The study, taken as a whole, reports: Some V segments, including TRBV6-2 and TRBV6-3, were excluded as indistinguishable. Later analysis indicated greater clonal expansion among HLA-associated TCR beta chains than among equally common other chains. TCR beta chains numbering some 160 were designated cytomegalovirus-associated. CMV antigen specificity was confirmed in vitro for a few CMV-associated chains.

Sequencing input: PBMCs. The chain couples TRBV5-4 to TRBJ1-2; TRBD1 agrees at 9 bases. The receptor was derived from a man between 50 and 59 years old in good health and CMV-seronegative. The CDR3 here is CASSLGSTGTGRLWHGYTF. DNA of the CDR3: TGTGCCAGCAGCTTGGGGAGTACCGGGACAGGGCGTCTCTGGCATGGCTACACCTTC.